Following are 22 T cell receptor beta chains from one sample sequenced in a study of T cell repertoires in cytomegalovirus infection. TCRdb itself ran the reads through MiXCR, one entry per CDR3 protein. The table shows about 320,000 distinct CDR3 sequences, with around a tenth occurring only once. The source material was PBMCs. These TCRs come from a human donor in good health (CMV status not recorded). Some clones in this sample may be carry-over from other donors' samples.

This clonotype was counted many times. This sequence joins TRBV11-2 and TRBJ2-5, with 12 bases aligning to TRBD2. J gave up 0 bases and V 5 bases, and 7 bases lay outside the gene matches. This CDR3 comprises 17 residues. CDR1 is SGHAT and CDR2 is FQNNGV in the germline V gene. The DNA of the CDR3 is TGTGCCAGCAGCCACCTGACTAGCGGGGGATACCAAGAGACCCAGTACTTC. Translation gives CASSHLTSGGYQETQYF.

V gene TRBV18 combines with J gene TRBJ2-6; D may be TRBD1 (6 bases). Trimming cost V 3 bases and J 0 bases, with 24 bases left between them. The CDR3 spans 21 residues. CDR1 and CDR2 from the germline V gene are KGHSH and LQKENI. This CDR3 is CASSPSAATGTISSGANVLTF. Written as DNA, the CDR3 is TGTGCCAGCTCACCGAGCGCGGCTACAGGGACAATCAGCTCTGGGGCCAACGTCCTGACTTTC. Looking up the rest from reference TRBV18 and TRBJ2-6 gives the full variable domain: NAGVMQNPRHLVRRRGQEARLRCSPMKGHSHVYWYRQLPEEGLKFMVYLQKENIIDESGMPKERFSAEFPKEGPSILRIQQVVRGDSAAYFCASSPSAATGTISSGANVLTFGAGSRLTVL.

Worth noting for this clonotype: Being one base from a much bigger clone, this may be a read error. The V call is TRBV7-2, the J call TRBJ2-5; weak D call: TRBD2 (7 bases). The length of the CDR3 is 16 residues. Trimming pared 7 bases from V and 8 bases from J, leaving 26 bases between. From germline, CDR1 is SGHTA and CDR2 FQGNSA. The CDR3, as DNA: TGTGCCAGCATCCCCTCTAGAAGGGGGGCGGGAGATACCCAGTACTTC. Amino acids: CASIPSRRGAGDTQYF. Based on the CDR3 plus reference TRBV7-2 and TRBJ2-5, the full variable domain is GAGVSQSPSNKVTEKGKDVELRCDPISGHTALYWYRQSLGQGLEFLIYFQGNSAPDKSGLPSDRFSAERTGGSVSTLTIQRTQQEDSAVYLCASIPSRRGAGDTQYFGPGTRLLVL.

The chain combines TRBV12-3 or TRBV12-4 with TRBJ2-3, with D perhaps given as TRBD1 or TRBD2 (7 bases each). The CDR3 contains 15 residues. Trimming pared 6 bases from V and 4 bases from J, leaving 17 bases between. The CDR3 loop is CASRPQGGGPDTQYF. The CDR3 nucleotides are TGTGCCAGCAGACCCCAGGGAGGGGGCCCAGATACGCAGTATTTT.

This clonotype was picked up a small number of times. The chain recombines TRBV7-9 with TRBJ1-6; D is possibly TRBD1 (5 bases). Trimming took 5 bases from V and 11 from J, leaving 25 bases between them. CDR1 SEHNR and CDR2 FQNEAQ come from the germline V gene (reference sequence). This CDR3 is 17 amino acids long. CDR3 loop: CASSPSSITRVFAPLHF. In nucleotides, the CDR3 is TGTGCCAGCAGCCCCTCCTCCATTACCAGGGTCTTCGCACCCCTCCACTTT.

This clonotype was seen only a few times. The rearrangement links TRBV19 to TRBJ2-3, with TRBD2 as a possible D gene (5 bases). Per germline, CDR1 LNHDA and CDR2 SQIVND (reference sequence). V was pared by 3 bases and J by 1 base, with 11 bases between. The CDR3 has 15 amino acids. The CDR3 nucleotides are TGTGCCAGTAGTATCATTACTAGAGGCACAGATACGCAGTATTTT. It encodes CASSIITRGTDTQYF.

Note on this clonotype: A much larger clone sits a single nucleotide away, making a read error possible. This chain's CDR3 is CASTLTLHGYTF. The DNA of the CDR3 is TGTGCCAGCACTCTCACGTTGCATGGCTACACCTTC. This chain uses TRBV7-2 with TRBJ1-2; the D is unclear. Trimming pared 7 bases from V and 6 bases from J, leaving 12 bases between. CDR1 is SGHTA, CDR2 FQGNSA, per germline. There are 12 residues in the CDR3.

This clonotype was found a few times. The chain employs TRBV20-1 and TRBJ2-4; D gene ambiguous. V gave up 6 bases and J gave up 3 bases, with 3 bases separating them. From germline, CDR1 is DFQATT and CDR2 SNEGSKA (reference sequence). This CDR3 contains 10 residues. The CDR3 sequence: CSAVKNIQYF. The CDR3 DNA reads as TGCAGTGCGGTCAAAAACATTCAGTACTTC.

This clonotype was picked up a small number of times. This sequence joins TRBV5-1 and TRBJ2-5; no firm D call. The CDR3 is 14 residues long. V was trimmed by 4 bases and J by 1 base, leaving 11 bases between them. The germline V gene has CDR1 SGHRS and CDR2 YFSETQ. The CDR3 region is CASSLDTSQETQYF. The CDR3 region has the DNA TGCGCCAGCAGCCTTGACACCTCCCAAGAGACCCAGTACTTC.

This clonotype was seen repeatedly, ten times or more. The J gene is TRBJ1-5, the V gene TRBV7-2, with 8 positions matching TRBD1. The germline CDR1 and CDR2 sequences are SGHTA and FQGNSA. J gave up 7 bases and V 1 base, and 3 bases lay outside the gene matches. The CDR3 spans 14 residues. The CDR3 region is CASSLGQGFQPQHF. The CDR3 DNA reads TGTGCCAGCAGCTTAGGACAGGGGTTCCAGCCCCAGCATTTT.

V and J are TRBV25-1 and TRBJ2-7; no definite D call. The V end lost 0 bases, the J end lost 7 bases, and 10 bases lay between the germline ends. Looked up from germline, CDR1 is MGHDK and CDR2 is SYGVNS. This CDR3 has 13 amino acids. The DNA for the CDR3 is TGTGCCAGCAGTGAATATACCCTTGGAGAGCAGTACTTC. Amino acids: CASSEYTLGEQYF.

This clonotype occurred many times. The rearrangement uses TRBV6-1 and TRBJ1-5; D ambiguous. V was shortened by 4 bases and J by 4 bases, with 2 bases between the two germline ends. The CDR3 has 11 amino acids. The germline V gene has CDR1 MNHNS and CDR2 SASEGT. The CDR3 DNA is TGTGCCAGCAGTGCAAATCAGCCCCAGCATTTT. This sequence encodes CASSANQPQHF.

V and J are TRBV19 and TRBJ2-5, with no clear D. Germline CDR1 and CDR2: LNHDA and SQIVND (reference sequence). Deletions cut 9 bases from V and 4 bases from J, with 21 bases between. The CDR3 covers 15 residues. The CDR3 DNA reads TGTGCCAGCTCAACTTCAGGCCGAACTGGAGAGACCCAGTACTTC. Encoded protein: CASSTSGRTGETQYF.

This clonotype was counted a few times. The chain carries TRBV4-3 and TRBJ2-2; D is unresolved. The germline V and J ends were trimmed by 2 bases and 7 bases, with 8 bases remaining between them. This CDR3 has 13 residues. Germline CDR1 is LGHNA and CDR2 is YSLEER. CDR3: CASSQIVDGELFF. CDR3 DNA sequence: TGCGCCAGCAGCCAAATCGTGGACGGGGAGCTGTTTTTT.

This clonotype was observed many times. V is TRBV7-2 and J is TRBJ2-4; D may be TRBD1 (6 bases). The CDR3 has 15 amino acids. V lost 3 bases, J lost 3 bases, and 12 bases lay in between. From germline, CDR1 is SGHTA and CDR2 FQGNSA. The CDR3 protein is CASSFRGRGKNIQYF. The CDR3 DNA reads TGTGCCAGCAGCTTTAGGGGCAGGGGCAAAAACATTCAGTACTTC.

This clonotype has a count of ten or more. The rearrangement links TRBV7-2 to TRBJ2-7, with D unresolved. The CDR3 is made up of 14 amino acids. V was clipped by 4 bases and J by 3 bases, with 13 bases between them. The germline gives CDR1 SGHTA, CDR2 FQGNSA. The CDR3 DNA follows: TGTGCCAGCAGCTCCCAGACGGGTAGCTACGAGCAGTACTTC. Translation gives CASSSQTGSYEQYF.

The chain uses TRBV2 and TRBJ1-3; D uncertain. Looked up from germline, CDR1 is SNHLY and CDR2 is FYNNEI. V was pared by 5 bases and J by 8 bases, with 19 bases between. The CDR3 runs to 15 residues. This CDR3 is CASSQGRGSAHTIYF. As DNA, the CDR3 is TGTGCCAGCAGTCAAGGTCGAGGCAGCGCACACACCATATATTTT.

This clonotype was observed many times. The V call is TRBV7-2, the J call TRBJ1-6, with D hard to call. The CDR3 runs to 15 residues. The germline V gene has CDR1 SGHTA and CDR2 FQGNSA. Trimming took off 1 base at V and 9 bases at J, with 13 bases between the two ends. The CDR3 loop is CASSLGAGRGSPLHF. The CDR3 DNA sequence: TGTGCCAGCAGCTTAGGGGCGGGTAGAGGTTCACCCCTCCACTTT.

This clonotype was detected only a few times. The DNA of the CDR3 is TGCGCCAGCAGCTTAGGACTAGCGGGGCAAGAGCAGTACTTC. It yields the protein CASSLGLAGQEQYF. The V call is TRBV5-1, the J call TRBJ2-7, with TRBD2 matching 12 bases. J was trimmed by 7 bases and V by 2 bases; bases with no gene match: 4. Germline V CDR1 and CDR2: SGHRS, YFSETQ. This CDR3 region has 14 residues.

This clonotype was picked up many times. The CDR3 DNA reads as TGTGCCAGCAGTTCGGACAGGGCCGCCCAGTACTTC. Its translation: CASSSDRAAQYF. The rearrangement links TRBV12-3 or TRBV12-4 to TRBJ2-5; 8 bases are shared with TRBD1. V lost 4 bases and J lost 9; bases outside the gene matches: 4. CDR3 length: 12 residues.

This clonotype came up many times. The J gene is TRBJ2-3, the V gene TRBV7-2; 8 nucleotides agree with TRBD1. The CDR3 loop spans 15 amino acids. Per the germline V gene, CDR1 is SGHTA and CDR2 is FQGNSA. With V trimmed by 5 bases and J by 2 bases, 6 bases remained unmatched. CDR3 nucleotide sequence: TGTGCCAGCAGCCCGGAACAGGGGGTCACAGATACGCAGTATTTT. Its translation: CASSPEQGVTDTQYF.

This chain links TRBV6-8 with TRBJ1-6; D call uncertain. Germline V lookup: CDR1 MNHGY, CDR2 SAAAGT. The CDR3 sequence is 15 residues long. Trimming took 0 bases from V and 5 from J, leaving 8 bases between them. CDR3 in amino acids: CASSYSNVNNSPLHF. In DNA, the CDR3 is TGTGCCAGCAGTTACTCGAACGTCAATAATTCACCCCTCCACTTT.